This TCR beta chain originates from a study of immune evolution from preneoplasia to lung adenocarcinoma. General study points: From normal lung to invasive adenocarcinoma, top clone frequencies appeared to decrease. Later-stage lesions appeared to have more T cells, more diversity, less clonality.

This CDR3 spans 14 amino acids. The germline CDR1 and CDR2 sequences are MDHEN and SYDVKM. Sequenced by immunoSEQ multiplex PCR; TCRdb stores in-frame clones only, minus some. The sample includes 6,500 to 8,500 clones, more than 70% of them seen just once. Note on this clone: Antigen specificity is unknown. Relative to the germline gene, one junction end is altered; a read error may explain this.

This clonotype was sampled from a person between 55 and 80 years old with lung adenocarcinoma. The sample comprised FFPE adjacent normal lung tissue. This chain links TRBV28 with TRBJ2-7, with D possibly being TRBD1 (5 bases). This chain's CDR3 is CASSLPQGSHEQYF. CDR3 DNA sequence: TGTGCCAGCAGTTTACCCCAGGGCTCCCACGAGCAGTACTTC.